The T cell receptor (beta chain) described here comes from a study of T-cell memory formation after mild COVID-19. Study-wide background: Clustering of TCRs was largely donor specific.

TCR alpha and TCR beta cDNA libraries with sample barcodes and UMIs came from 5'RACE using constant-segment primers. TCRdb reanalysed the 5' RACE reads using MiXCR and keeps one entry per CDR3 protein. The data show roughly 450,000 distinct CDR3 sequences, with roughly 18% seen just once and about 22% held by the top ten. Study-wide points: Clones that contracted clustered mainly in CM and EM if CD4+ and in EMRA if CD8+. Pre-infection memory carried some responding clones, suggesting that cross-reactive memory joined.

Notes on this clonotype: What it binds is unknown.

The clonotype originates from a man younger than 30 who had mild COVID-19 (a few samples of this study predate the infection). Cell type and time point are not known. Input material: PBMCs or a T cell subset sorted from them (not recorded which).

This CDR3 is CASSSHARNTEAFF. The DNA for the CDR3 is TGTGCCAGCAGCTCTCACGCCAGGAACACTGAAGCTTTCTTT. This chain connects TRBV6-2 or TRBV6-3 to TRBJ1-1, with D unclear. Germline CDR1 reads MNHEY; CDR2 reads SVGEGT. V dropped 6 bases and J dropped 1 base, with 12 bases sitting between them. The CDR3 runs 14 residues.